The 21 T cell receptor beta chains listed next were all sequenced from one sample in a study of identifying expanded T cells in peripheral blood. The assay was immunoSEQ multiplex PCR, and TCRdb's table has in-frame clones only and misses some. The sample lists roughly 100,000 clones; approximately 90% were seen once. The sequencing input was blood. These receptors were taken from a person aged 18 to 75 in good health.

V is TRBV2 and J is TRBJ2-1; 9 bases line up with TRBD2. The CDR3 is made up of 15 amino acids. CDR1 and CDR2 from the germline V gene are SNHLY and FYNNEI. The junction had 4 bases not matched to a gene; V was cut back by 5 bases and J by 2 bases. The CDR3 is CASSSSGAPYNEQFF. DNA of the CDR3: TGTGCCAGCAGTTCTAGCGGGGCCCCCTACAATGAGCAGTTCTTC.

This sequence joins TRBV2 and TRBJ1-1; D is uncertain. Germline V gene sequence: CDR1 SNHLY, CDR2 FYNNEI. The CDR3 contains 18 residues. The V end was cut by 3 bases, the J end by 6 bases, with 26 bases between. The CDR3 reads CASSEPTGRPRLIPEAFF. CDR3 DNA sequence: TGTGCCAGCAGTGAGCCAACCGGGAGACCCAGGCTGATCCCTGAAGCTTTCTTT.

This chain links TRBV10-3 with TRBJ2-7; no firm D call. Germline V gives CDR1 ENHRY, CDR2 SYGVKD. This CDR3 is 14 amino acids long. V shed 0 bases and J shed 10 bases, with 16 bases lying between them. The CDR3 loop is CAISESGTATFQYF. The CDR3 coding sequence is TGTGCCATCAGTGAGTCAGGCACCGCCACCTTTCAGTACTTC.

CDR3 DNA sequence: TGTGCCAGCAGTGAAAGTCAGGGAGTAGAAAAACTGTTTTTT. It yields the protein CASSESQGVEKLFF. This chain connects TRBV25-1 to TRBJ1-4; perhaps TRBD1 as D (5 bases). Trimming stripped 2 bases from V and 8 bases from J, with 12 bases between. This CDR3 is 14 amino acids long. Germline values: CDR1 MGHDK, CDR2 SYGVNS.

The J gene is TRBJ2-1, the V gene TRBV6-1; D may be TRBD1 or TRBD2 (5 bases each). Looked up from germline, CDR1 is MNHNS and CDR2 is SASEGT. Trimming pared 10 bases from V and 9 bases from J, leaving 22 bases between. The length of the CDR3 is 14 residues. The CDR3 here is CAIATRTWQGEQFF. CDR3 coding DNA: TGTGCCATAGCGACCCGAACTTGGCAGGGTGAGCAGTTCTTC.

The chain uses TRBV30 and TRBJ1-1; D remains ambiguous. V lost 0 bases to trimming and J lost 4 bases, with 12 bases between them. Germline values: CDR1 GTSNPN, CDR2 SVGIG (reference sequence). This CDR3 region has 14 residues. CDR3 in amino acids: CAWSVRGYVTEAFF. The CDR3 DNA is TGTGCCTGGAGTGTACGAGGGTATGTCACTGAAGCTTTCTTT. Using reference TRBV30 and TRBJ1-1 for the parts outside the CDR3, the full variable domain is SQTIHQWPATLVQPVGSPLSLECTVEGTSNPNLYWYRQAAGRGLQLLFYSVGIGQISSEVPQNLSASRPQDRQFILSSKKLLLSDSGFYLCAWSVRGYVTEAFFGQGTRLTVV.

This chain uses TRBV7-9 with TRBJ2-5, with 15 bases that match TRBD2. Trimming took 5 bases from V and 1 from J; bases not matched to a gene: 11. CDR1 is SEHNR, CDR2 FQNEAQ, per germline (reference sequence). CDR3 length: 19 amino acids. The CDR3 sequence is CASSEPGLAGGRGQETQYF. In DNA form, the CDR3 reads TGTGCCAGCAGCGAGCCGGGACTAGCGGGAGGAAGGGGCCAAGAGACCCAGTACTTC.

The rearrangement links TRBV7-8 to TRBJ1-1; D is unclear. CDR1 is SGHVS and CDR2 is FQNEAQ in the germline V gene. The CDR3 length is 14 residues. The ends were cut back, 1 base at V and 0 bases at J, with 6 bases in the middle. The CDR3: CASSLGVMNTEAFF. Here the CDR3 DNA reads TGTGCCAGCAGCTTAGGGGTAATGAACACTGAAGCTTTCTTT. Full variable domain (rest looked up from reference TRBV7-8 and TRBJ1-1): GAGVSQSPRYKVAKRGQDVALRCDPISGHVSLFWYQQALGQGPEFLTYFQNEAQLDKSGLPSDRFFAERPEGSVSTLKIQRTQQEDSAVYLCASSLGVMNTEAFFGQGTRLTVV.

The sample holds a few counts of this clone. The chain recombines TRBV5-1 with TRBJ2-7; 7 nucleotides agree with TRBD1. This CDR3 spans 15 amino acids. Trimming took 0 bases from V and 2 from J; bases not matched to a gene: 5. Per the germline V gene, CDR1 is SGHRS and CDR2 is YFSETQ. DNA of the CDR3: TGCGCCAGCAGCTTGGCCAGGGACAGTACCTACGAGCAGTACTTC. Translating gives CASSLARDSTYEQYF. The whole variable domain, filled in from reference TRBV5-1 and TRBJ2-7, reads KAGVTQTPRYLIKTRGQQVTLSCSPISGHRSVSWYQQTPGQGLQFLFEYFSETQRNKGNFPGRFSGRQFSNSRSEMNVSTLELGDSALYLCASSLARDSTYEQYFGPGTRLTVT.

Points on this clone: It is likely a read error: a sequence one base away is far more abundant. The V call is TRBV5-4, the J call TRBJ2-7; D is perhaps TRBD1 or TRBD2 (5 bases each). Germline V gene sequence: CDR1 SGHNT, CDR2 YYREEE (reference sequence). The CDR3 loop spans 13 amino acids. V dropped 0 bases and J dropped 3 bases, with 7 bases sitting between them. The CDR3 bases are TGTGCCAGCAGCTTGGGGGACCTCTACGAGCAGTACTTC. Translating it yields CASSLGDLYEQYF.

The gene calls are TRBV27 and TRBJ2-3; 8 bases match TRBD2. Germline CDR1 is MNHEY and CDR2 is SMNVEV (reference sequence). This CDR3 is built from 18 residues. The V and J ends lost 5 bases and 2 bases, in that order; junction bases with no gene match: 15. The CDR3 bases are TGTGCCAGCAGTCCACCCTCAATAGCGGGGAGACTCACAGATACGCAGTATTTT. As protein: CASSPPSIAGRLTDTQYF.

The chain is built from TRBV9 and TRBJ2-5; the D is unclear. The CDR3 has 12 residues. Trimming took off 4 bases at V and 6 bases at J, with 10 bases between the two ends. Germline V CDR1 and CDR2: SGDLS, YYNGEE. Written as DNA, the CDR3 is TGTGCCAGCAGCTCCCAGACGAAGACCCAGTACTTC. Translation gives CASSSQTKTQYF.

The chain recombines TRBV9 with TRBJ2-2; 12 bases map to TRBD1. Germline V CDR1 and CDR2: SGDLS, YYNGEE. This CDR3 is built from 14 residues. With V trimmed by 5 bases and J by 4 bases, 0 bases remained unmatched. The CDR3: CASRGQGATGELFF. The CDR3 nucleotides are TGTGCCAGCAGGGGACAGGGGGCCACCGGGGAGCTGTTTTTT.

This chain connects TRBV5-1 to TRBJ1-6, with no clear D. The CDR3 loop spans 17 amino acids. Trimming stripped 3 bases from V and 2 bases from J, with 15 bases between. Germline CDR1 is SGHRS and CDR2 is YFSETQ. The CDR3 DNA sequence: TGCGCCAGCAGCTGGGGAGCGGGCAGGACCTATAATTCACCCCTCCACTTT. Translation: CASSWGAGRTYNSPLHF.

V usage is TRBV7-9 and J usage is TRBJ1-6; tentative D call: TRBD1 (5 bases). This CDR3 region has 13 residues. The V end lost 5 bases, the J end lost 11 bases, and 13 bases lay between the germline ends. Germline values: CDR1 SEHNR, CDR2 FQNEAQ (reference sequence). CDR3 sequence: CASSGDGGPPLHF. In nucleotides, the CDR3 is TGTGCCAGCAGCGGGGACGGTGGACCACCCCTCCACTTT.

The rearrangement uses TRBV2 and TRBJ1-4; 10 bases fit TRBD1. This CDR3 is built from 15 residues. In germline, CDR1 is SNHLY, CDR2 FYNNEI. The trim removed 5 bases at V and 7 bases at J, leaving 7 bases unmatched. This chain's CDR3 is CASSPRQGAGEKLFF. The CDR3 DNA reads as TGTGCCAGCAGTCCTCGACAGGGGGCTGGTGAAAAACTGTTTTTT.

The CDR3 region is CASSLARPLETQYF. The CDR3 DNA reads as TGTGCCAGCAGTTTGGCGAGACCCTTAGAGACCCAGTACTTC. V is TRBV6-1 and J is TRBJ2-5; D is unresolved. The CDR3 consists of 14 residues. The germline CDR1 and CDR2 sequences are MNHNS and SASEGT. Trimming pared 5 bases from V and 4 bases from J, leaving 14 bases between.

V gene TRBV10-1 combines with J gene TRBJ2-3; D ambiguous. The V gene's germline CDR1 is WNHNN and CDR2 SYGVQD (reference sequence). The CDR3 runs 13 residues. V was trimmed by 6 bases and J by 0 bases, leaving 7 bases between them. This chain's CDR3 is CASREHSTDTQYF. In DNA form, the CDR3 reads TGCGCCAGCAGGGAACATAGCACAGATACGCAGTATTTT.

This clone was seen only a few times. The chain couples TRBV6-5 to TRBJ2-4; maybe TRBD2 (5 bases). V was clipped by 7 bases and J by 1 base, with 8 bases between them. Germline CDR1 reads MNHEY; CDR2 reads SVGAGI. The CDR3 is 13 amino acids. The CDR3 is CASTGMAKNIQYF. CDR3 DNA sequence: TGTGCCAGCACCGGGATGGCCAAAAACATTCAGTACTTC.

This clone was seen just once. The genes are TRBV28 and TRBJ1-5; D is uncertain. V lost 5 bases and J lost 5, with 13 bases in between. Germline V lookup: CDR1 MDHEN, CDR2 SYDVKM. This CDR3 comprises 14 residues. The CDR3 spells CASSPRLRDQPQHF. CDR3 DNA sequence: TGTGCCAGCAGTCCCCGGCTTAGGGATCAGCCCCAGCATTTT.

This clone appeared once. This chain uses TRBV12-1 with TRBJ2-7; whether TRBD2, the table's D call, matches the DNA was not checked. TRBV12-1 is recorded as a pseudogene. The CDR3 is made up of 19 amino acids. CDR3 nucleotides: TGTGCCAGCAGCTTTAATCAGGCTCCTTTGGGAGCGGGCTCCTACGAGCAGTACTTC. Translating gives CASSFNQAPLGAGSYEQYF.